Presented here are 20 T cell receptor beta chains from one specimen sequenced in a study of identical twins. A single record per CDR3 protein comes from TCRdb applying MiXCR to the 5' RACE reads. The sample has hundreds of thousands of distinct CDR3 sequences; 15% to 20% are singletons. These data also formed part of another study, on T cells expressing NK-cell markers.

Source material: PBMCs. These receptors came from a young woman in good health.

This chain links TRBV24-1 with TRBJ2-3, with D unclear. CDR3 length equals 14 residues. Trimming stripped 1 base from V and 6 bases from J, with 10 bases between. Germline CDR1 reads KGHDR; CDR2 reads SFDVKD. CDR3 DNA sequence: TGTGCCACCAGTGATTTCCAGTCCGGGGATACGCAGTATTTT. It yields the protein CATSDFQSGDTQYF.

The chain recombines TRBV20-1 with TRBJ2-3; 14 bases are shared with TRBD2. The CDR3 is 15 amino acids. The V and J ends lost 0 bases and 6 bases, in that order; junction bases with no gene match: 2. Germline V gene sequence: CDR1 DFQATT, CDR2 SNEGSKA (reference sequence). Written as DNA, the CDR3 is TGCAGTGCTAGAGATGGGACTAGCGGGGGTGATACGCAGTATTTT. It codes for CSARDGTSGGDTQYF.

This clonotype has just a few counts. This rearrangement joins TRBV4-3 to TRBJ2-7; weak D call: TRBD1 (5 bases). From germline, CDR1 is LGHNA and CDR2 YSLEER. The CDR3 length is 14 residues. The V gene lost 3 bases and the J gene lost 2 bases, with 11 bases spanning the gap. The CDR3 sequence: CASSQWGRTYEQYF. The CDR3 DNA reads TGCGCCAGCAGCCAGTGGGGCCGAACCTACGAGCAGTACTTC.

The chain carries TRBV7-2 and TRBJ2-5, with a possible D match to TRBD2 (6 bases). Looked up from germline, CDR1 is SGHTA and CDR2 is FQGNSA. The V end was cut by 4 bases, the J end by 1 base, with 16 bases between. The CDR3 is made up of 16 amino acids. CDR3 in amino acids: CASSSEEAGGQETQYF. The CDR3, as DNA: TGTGCCAGCAGCTCCGAAGAGGCCGGGGGCCAAGAGACCCAGTACTTC.

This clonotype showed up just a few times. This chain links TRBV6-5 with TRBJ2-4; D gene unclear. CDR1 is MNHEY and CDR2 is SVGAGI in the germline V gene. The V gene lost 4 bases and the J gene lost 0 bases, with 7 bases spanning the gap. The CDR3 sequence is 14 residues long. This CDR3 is CASSSPGAKNIQYF. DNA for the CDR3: TGTGCCAGCAGTTCTCCGGGAGCCAAAAACATTCAGTACTTC.

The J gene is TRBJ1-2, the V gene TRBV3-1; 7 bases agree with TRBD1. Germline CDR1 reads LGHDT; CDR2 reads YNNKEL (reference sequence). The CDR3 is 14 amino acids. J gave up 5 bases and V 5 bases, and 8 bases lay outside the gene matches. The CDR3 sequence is CASSFGQAEYGYTF. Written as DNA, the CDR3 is TGTGCCAGCAGCTTCGGACAGGCCGAATATGGCTACACCTTC.

CDR3 in DNA: TGTGCCAGCAGCCCTACCGGGACTAGCGGGAGCAATGAGCAGTTCTTC. Translating gives CASSPTGTSGSNEQFF. This chain links TRBV9 with TRBJ2-1; 14 nucleotides align to TRBD2. Germline values: CDR1 SGDLS, CDR2 YYNGEE. The V and J ends lost 4 bases and 6 bases, in that order; junction bases with no gene match: 6. CDR3 length equals 16 residues. Full variable domain (rest looked up from reference TRBV9 and TRBJ2-1): DSGVTQTPKHLITATGQRVTLRCSPRSGDLSVYWYQQSLDQGLQFLIQYYNGEERAKGNILERFSAQQFPDLHSELNLSSLELGDSALYFCASSPTGTSGSNEQFFGPGTRLTVL.

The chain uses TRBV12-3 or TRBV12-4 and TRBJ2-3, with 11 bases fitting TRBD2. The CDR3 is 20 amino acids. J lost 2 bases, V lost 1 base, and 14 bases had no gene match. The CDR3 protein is CASSLVAPTLAGGFTDTQYF. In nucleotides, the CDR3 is TGTGCCAGCAGTTTAGTGGCCCCAACCTTAGCGGGGGGGTTCACAGATACGCAGTATTTT.

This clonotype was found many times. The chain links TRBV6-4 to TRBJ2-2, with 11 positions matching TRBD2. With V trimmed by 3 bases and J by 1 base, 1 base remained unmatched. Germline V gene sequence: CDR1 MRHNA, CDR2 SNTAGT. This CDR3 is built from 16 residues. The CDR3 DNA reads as TGTGCCAGCAGTGAAACTAGCGGGGGGAACACCGGGGAGCTGTTTTTT. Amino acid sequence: CASSETSGGNTGELFF.

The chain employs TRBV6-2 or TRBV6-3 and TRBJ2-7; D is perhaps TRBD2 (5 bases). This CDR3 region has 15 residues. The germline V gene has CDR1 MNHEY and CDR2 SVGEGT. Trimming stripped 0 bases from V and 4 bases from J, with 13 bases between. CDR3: CASSYSPEDPYEQYF. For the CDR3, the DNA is TGTGCCAGCAGTTACTCCCCGGAGGACCCATACGAGCAGTACTTC.

The CDR3 is CSVQRTRGTDTQYF. CDR3 DNA: TGCAGCGTGCAGCGCACCAGGGGGACAGATACGCAGTATTTT. V usage is TRBV29-1 and J usage is TRBJ2-3, with TRBD1 matching over 7 bases. Losses at the gene ends were 6 bases for V and 3 bases for J; bases not matched to a gene: 9. The CDR3 has 14 residues. CDR1 is SQVTM, CDR2 ANQGSEA, per germline.

Here the CDR3 DNA reads TGCGCCAGCAGCAGTCAGGACACGAACATTCAGTACTTC. Translating gives CASSSQDTNIQYF. The V gene is TRBV5-1, the J gene TRBJ2-4; a possible D gene is TRBD1 (5 bases). This CDR3 contains 13 residues. The germline CDR1 and CDR2 sequences are SGHRS and YFSETQ. Trimming cost V 4 bases and J 7 bases, with 12 bases left between them.

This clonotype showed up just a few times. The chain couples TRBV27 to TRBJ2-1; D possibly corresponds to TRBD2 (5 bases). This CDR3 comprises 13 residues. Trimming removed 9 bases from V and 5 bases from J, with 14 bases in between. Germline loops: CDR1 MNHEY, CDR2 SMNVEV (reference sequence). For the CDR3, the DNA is TGTGCCAGTAGTCTCGGGGTGGACAATGAGCAGTTCTTC. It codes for CASSLGVDNEQFF.

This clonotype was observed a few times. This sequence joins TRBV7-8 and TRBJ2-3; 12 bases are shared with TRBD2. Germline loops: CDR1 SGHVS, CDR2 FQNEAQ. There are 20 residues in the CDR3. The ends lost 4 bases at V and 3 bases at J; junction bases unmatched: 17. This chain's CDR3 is CASSSPRASGRELDTDTQYF. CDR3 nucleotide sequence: TGTGCCAGCAGCTCCCCCAGGGCTAGCGGGAGGGAGCTAGATACAGATACGCAGTATTTT.

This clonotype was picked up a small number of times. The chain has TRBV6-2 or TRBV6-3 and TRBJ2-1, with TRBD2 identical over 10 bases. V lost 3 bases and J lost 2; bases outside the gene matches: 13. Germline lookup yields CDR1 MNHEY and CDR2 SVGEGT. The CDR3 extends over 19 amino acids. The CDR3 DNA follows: TGTGCCAGCAGTTATGATCGGGAGCGGGAGGGCAAGACCTACAATGAGCAGTTCTTC. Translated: CASSYDREREGKTYNEQFF.

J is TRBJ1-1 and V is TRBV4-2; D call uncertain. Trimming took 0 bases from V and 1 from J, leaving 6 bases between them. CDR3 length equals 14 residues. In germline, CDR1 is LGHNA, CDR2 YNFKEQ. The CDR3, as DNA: TGTGCCAGCAGCCAAGATTTGGCGAACACTGAAGCTTTCTTT. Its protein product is CASSQDLANTEAFF.

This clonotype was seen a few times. The CDR3 nucleotides read TGTGCCAGCAGCGCGCTCCGGGACAGGGACCCTTCGGAGCAGTTCTTC. Protein: CASSALRDRDPSEQFF. The chain joins TRBV9 to TRBJ2-1; TRBD1 agrees at 9 bases. Germline CDR1 and CDR2: SGDLS and YYNGEE. V lost 3 bases and J lost 10; bases outside the gene matches: 14. The CDR3 extends over 16 amino acids.

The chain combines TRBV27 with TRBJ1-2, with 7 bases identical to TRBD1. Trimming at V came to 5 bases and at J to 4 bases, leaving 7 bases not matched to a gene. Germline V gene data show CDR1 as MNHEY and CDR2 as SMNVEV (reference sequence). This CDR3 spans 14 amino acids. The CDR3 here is CASSVRGEGYGYTF. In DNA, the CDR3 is TGTGCCAGCAGTGTCAGGGGGGAGGGCTATGGCTACACCTTC.

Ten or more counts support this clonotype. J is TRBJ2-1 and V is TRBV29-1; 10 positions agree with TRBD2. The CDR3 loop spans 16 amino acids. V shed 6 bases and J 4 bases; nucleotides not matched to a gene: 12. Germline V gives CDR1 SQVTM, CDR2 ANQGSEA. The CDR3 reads CSVGGAGGLQYNEQFF. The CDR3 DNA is TGCAGCGTGGGGGGAGCGGGGGGGCTTCAGTACAATGAGCAGTTCTTC.

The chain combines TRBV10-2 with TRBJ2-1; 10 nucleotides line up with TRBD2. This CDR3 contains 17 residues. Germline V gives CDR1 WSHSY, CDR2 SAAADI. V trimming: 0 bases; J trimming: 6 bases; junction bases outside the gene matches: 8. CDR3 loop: CASSESIRLAGANEQFF. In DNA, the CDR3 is TGCGCCAGCAGTGAGTCGATTCGGCTAGCGGGAGCCAATGAGCAGTTCTTC.